This T cell receptor beta chain derives from a study of cytomegalovirus exposure and HLA in healthy donors. This clone came up a few times. Antigen specificity is unknown. Study findings and constraints: The study flagged roughly 160 TCR beta chains as cytomegalovirus-associated.

With 5 bases clipped from V and 4 bases from J, the junction kept 4 bases outside the gene matches. Germline assignment: CDR1 SGHRS and CDR2 YFSETQ. There are 14 residues in the CDR3. The PCR used 60 Vbeta and 13 Jbeta primers. As originally analysed: A later analysis tallied about 80 million unique TCR beta chains, 10 million to 12 million of them shared. Sequencing used immunoSEQ multiplex PCR; TCRdb keeps in-frame clones, though not all of them. Clone size and V and J calls were adopted from that table, with D and trimming inferred from the DNA. The sample has about 160,000 clones, around 60% seen once.

This sequence was found in a woman aged 60-75 years in good health and CMV-seropositive. Sequencing was done on a sample of PBMCs. The chain couples TRBV5-1 to TRBJ1-5, with 9 bases that match TRBD1. CDR3: CASRPDRGNQPQHF. The CDR3 coding sequence is TGCGCCAGCAGACCGGACAGGGGAAATCAGCCCCAGCATTTT.